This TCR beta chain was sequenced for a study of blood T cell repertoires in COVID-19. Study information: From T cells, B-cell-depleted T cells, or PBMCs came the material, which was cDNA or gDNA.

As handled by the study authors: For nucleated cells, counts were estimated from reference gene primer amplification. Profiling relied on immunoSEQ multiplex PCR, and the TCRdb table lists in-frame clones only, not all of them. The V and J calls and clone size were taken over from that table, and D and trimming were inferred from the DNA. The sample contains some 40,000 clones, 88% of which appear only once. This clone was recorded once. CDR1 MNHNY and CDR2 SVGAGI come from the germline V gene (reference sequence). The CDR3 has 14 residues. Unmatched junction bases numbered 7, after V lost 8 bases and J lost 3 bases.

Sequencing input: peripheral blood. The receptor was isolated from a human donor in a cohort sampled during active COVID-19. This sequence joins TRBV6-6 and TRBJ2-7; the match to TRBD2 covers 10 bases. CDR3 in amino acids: CASGGGLADYEQYF. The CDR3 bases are TGTGCCAGCGGGGGAGGACTAGCGGACTACGAGCAGTACTTC.